This T cell receptor (beta chain) appears in the sequencing data of a study of blood T cell repertoires in COVID-19. In its sample, this clone was seen once. Sequencing used immunoSEQ multiplex PCR; TCRdb keeps in-frame clones, though not all of them. The sample records roughly 75,000 clones, less than 90% being singletons. The receptor's source is a man of 80 years or more with COVID-19, enrolled during active disease. Specimen: peripheral blood.

CDR3 sequence (DNA): TGTGCCAGCAGCACTGCCCTAGGCGGGGAGCTGTTTTTT. Protein sequence: CASSTALGGELFF. J is TRBJ2-2 and V is TRBV5-4, with D uncertain. Germline CDR1 SGHNT, CDR2 YYREEE (reference sequence). The length of the CDR3 is 13 residues. V shed 4 bases and J shed 7 bases, with 11 bases lying between them.